This TCR beta chain derives from a study of blood T cell repertoires in COVID-19. Sequencing used immunoSEQ multiplex PCR; TCRdb keeps in-frame clones, though not all of them. The sample lists some 130,000 clones, almost 85% seen once, with approximately 1.5% in the top ten. The V gene's germline CDR1 is SGHRS and CDR2 YFSETQ. The CDR3 totals 14 residues. Trimming removed 4 bases at V and 0 bases at J, with 8 bases between. Points on this clone: Additional DNA sequences in this sample encode the identical CDR3.

The chain has TRBV5-1 and TRBJ1-3; no clear D. Sequencing used peripheral blood. The sequence was collected from a man aged 60 to 69 with acute or convalescent COVID-19. The CDR3 sequence is CASSPVGSGNTIYF. The CDR3 DNA follows: TGCGCCAGCAGCCCGGTCGGCTCTGGAAACACCATATATTTT.